Sequencing of this TCR beta chain was carried out in a study of response to subunit inactivated influenza vaccine. The sample holds many counts of this clonotype. TCRdb redid the calling of the RT-PCR reads with MiXCR, one entry per CDR3 protein. This table holds roughly 670,000 distinct CDR3 sequences, 12% to 15% found once. The clonotype was recovered from a man aged 50 to 59 who received an inactivated influenza vaccine. The sequences come from PBMCs from blood, collected 14 days before vaccination.

CDR3 coding DNA: TGTGCCAGCAGCCCTGAGACAGGGAACTATGGCTACACCTTC. Protein product: CASSPETGNYGYTF. The V call is TRBV12-3 or TRBV12-4, the J call TRBJ1-2, with 7 bases matching TRBD1. V trimming: 6 bases; J trimming: 2 bases; junction bases outside the gene matches: 6. The CDR3 consists of 14 residues.